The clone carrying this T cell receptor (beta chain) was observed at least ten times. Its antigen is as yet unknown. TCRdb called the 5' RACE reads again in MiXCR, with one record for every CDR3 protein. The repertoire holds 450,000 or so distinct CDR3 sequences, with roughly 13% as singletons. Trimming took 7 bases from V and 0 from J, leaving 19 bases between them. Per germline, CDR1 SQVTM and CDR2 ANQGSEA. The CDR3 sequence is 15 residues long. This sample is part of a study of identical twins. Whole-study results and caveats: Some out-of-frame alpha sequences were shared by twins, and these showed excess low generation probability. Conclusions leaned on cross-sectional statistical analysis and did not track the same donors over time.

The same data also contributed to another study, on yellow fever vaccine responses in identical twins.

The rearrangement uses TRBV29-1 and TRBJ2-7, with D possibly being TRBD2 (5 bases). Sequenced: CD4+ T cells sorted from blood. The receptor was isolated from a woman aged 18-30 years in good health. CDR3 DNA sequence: TGCAGCGCCTCCGGGAAGCGCGGCTTCTCCTACGAGCAGTACTTC. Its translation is CSASGKRGFSYEQYF.